The source of this T cell receptor beta chain is a study of T-cell memory formation after mild COVID-19. General study findings and limits: Cross-reactive memory appears to have joined, as suggested by some responding clones showing up in pre-infection memory. Confirmation was lacking for SARS-CoV-2 specificity of second-wave clones that peaked on day 37. CM and EM subsets held most contracting CD4+ clones; EMRA held CD8+ ones.

There are 14 residues in the CDR3. CDR1 is SQVTM, CDR2 ANQGSEA, per germline. Trimming shortened V by 3 bases and J by 0 bases, and 11 bases separated the two germline ends. This clonotype was observed a few times. The antigen remains unidentified. The 5'RACE method, run with constant-segment primers, produced TCR alpha and TCR beta cDNA libraries (carrying sample barcodes and UMIs). TCRdb analysed the 5' RACE reads with MiXCR anew, one entry per CDR3 protein. The profile shows fewer than 200,000 distinct CDR3 sequences, 20% to 25% of them singletons. V gene TRBV29-1 combines with J gene TRBJ1-1; D unresolved. This TCR came from an adult woman who had mild COVID-19 (a few samples of this study predate the infection). Cell type and time point are not known. Material: PBMCs or a T cell subset sorted from them (not recorded which). CDR3 sequence reads: CSVDEGFVNTEAFF. CDR3 coding DNA: TGCAGCGTTGATGAGGGATTCGTGAACACTGAAGCTTTCTTT.